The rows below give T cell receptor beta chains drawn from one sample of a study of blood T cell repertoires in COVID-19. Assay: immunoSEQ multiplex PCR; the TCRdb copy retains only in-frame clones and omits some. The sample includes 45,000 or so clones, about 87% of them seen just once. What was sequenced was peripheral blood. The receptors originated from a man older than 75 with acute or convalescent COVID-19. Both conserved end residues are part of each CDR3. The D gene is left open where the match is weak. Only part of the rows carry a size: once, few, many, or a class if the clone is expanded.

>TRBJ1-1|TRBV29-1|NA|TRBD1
TGCAGCGCCCAGGACAGGGCTGGAAACACTGAAGCTTTCTTT
CSAQDRAGNTEAFF
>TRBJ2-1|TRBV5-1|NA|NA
TGCGCCAGCAGCTCCACTCCGGGCTCCTACAATGAGCAGTTCTTC
CASSSTPGSYNEQFF
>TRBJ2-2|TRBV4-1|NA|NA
TGCGCCAGCAGCCAAGTTATAAGCAAGACGAACACCGGGGAGCTGTTTTTT
CASSQVISKTNTGELFF
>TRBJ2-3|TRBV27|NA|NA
TGTGCCAGCAGACCTATTATGGATACGCAGTATTTT
CASRPIMDTQYF
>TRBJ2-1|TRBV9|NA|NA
TGTGCCAGCAGCGTAGTCGGGGGATTCTCCTACAATGAGCAGTTCTTC
CASSVVGGFSYNEQFF
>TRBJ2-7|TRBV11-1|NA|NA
TGTGCCAGCAGCTCTCAGGCCTACGAGCAGTACTTC
CASSSQAYEQYF
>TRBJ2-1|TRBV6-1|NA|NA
TGTGCCAGCAGTGAAGTCGGGGGCAATGAGCAGTTCTTC
CASSEVGGNEQFF
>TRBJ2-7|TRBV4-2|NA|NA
TGTGCCAGCAGCCAAGATCTAGGGGAGGCCTACGAGCAGTACTTC
CASSQDLGEAYEQYF
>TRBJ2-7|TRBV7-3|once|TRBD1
TGTGCCAGCAGCATTGGACAGGGGGCTTACGAGCAGTACTTC
CASSIGQGAYEQYF
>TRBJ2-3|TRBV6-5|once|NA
TGTGCCAGCAGGTCTAGCACAGATACGCAGTATTTT
CASRSSTDTQYF
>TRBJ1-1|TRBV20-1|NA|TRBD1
TGCAGTGTGACAGGGGGGCAAGCTTTCTTT
CSVTGGQAFF
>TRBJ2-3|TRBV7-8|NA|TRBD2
TGTGCCAGCAGCCCCACTGGCGGGGGGAACACAGATACGCAGTATTTT
CASSPTGGGNTDTQYF
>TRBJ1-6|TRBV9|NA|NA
TGTGCCAGCAGCTACGGGGGGAGCTCCTATAATTCACCCCTCCACTTT
CASSYGGSSYNSPLHF
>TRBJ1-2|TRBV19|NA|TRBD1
TGTGCCAGTAGTAAGGACAGGGCACTAAACTATGGCTACACCTTC
CASSKDRALNYGYTF
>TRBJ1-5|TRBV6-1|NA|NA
TGTGCCAGCAGTGACCCTCCTCAGCCCCAGCATTTT
CASSDPPQPQHF
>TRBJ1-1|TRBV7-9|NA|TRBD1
TGTGCCAGCTTGGGCAGGGGGGCTGAAGCTTTCTTT
CASLGRGAEAFF
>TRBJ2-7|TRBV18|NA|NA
TGTGCCAGCTCACTCGACAGGTGGAGCTCCTACGAGCAGTACTTC
CASSLDRWSSYEQYF
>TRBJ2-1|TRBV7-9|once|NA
TGTGCCAGCATCCCCGGCGGGGTCTACAATGAGCAGTTCTTC
CASIPGGVYNEQFF
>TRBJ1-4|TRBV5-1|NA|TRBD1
TGCGCCAGCAGCCGAGAGCCAAACAGGGGGCGCAGGACGTATGAAAAACTGTTTTTT
CASSREPNRGRRTYEKLFF
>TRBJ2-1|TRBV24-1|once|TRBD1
TGTGCCACCAGTGATTCCAGGACAGGGGGCGGGAATGAGCAGTTCTTC
CATSDSRTGGGNEQFF
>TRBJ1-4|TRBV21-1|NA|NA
TGTGCCAGCAGCCAATGTCAGTGGACAGGGGTCGAAAAACTGTTTTTT
CASSQCQWTGVEKLFF
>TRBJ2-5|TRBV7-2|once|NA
TGTGCCAGCAGCACTAGGGCCTCTCAAGAGACCCAGTACTTC
CASSTRASQETQYF
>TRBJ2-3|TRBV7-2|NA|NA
TGTGCCAGCAGCTTAGCGGGGGGGCCTGGCACAGATACGCAGTATTTT
CASSLAGGPGTDTQYF
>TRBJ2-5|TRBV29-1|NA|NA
TGCAGCGGCGGGACAGCACATCAAGAGACCCAGTACTTC
CSGGTAHQETQYF
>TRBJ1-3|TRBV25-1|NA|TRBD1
TGTGCCAGCAGGGGACAGACCACTGGAAACACCATATATTTT
CASRGQTTGNTIYF
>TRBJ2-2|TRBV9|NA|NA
TGTGCCAGCAGCCCCCGACAGCTTAACACCGGGGAGCTGTTTTTT
CASSPRQLNTGELFF
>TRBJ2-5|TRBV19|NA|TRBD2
TGTGCCAGTAGTCTAGCGGGGGGAGAGACCCAGTACTTC
CASSLAGGETQYF
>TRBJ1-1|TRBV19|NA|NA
TGTGCCAGTAGTAACCCGTGGCGGCAGGGGATGAACACTGAAGCTTTCTTT
CASSNPWRQGMNTEAFF